This T cell receptor (beta chain) was observed in a study of T cell changes during pregnancy in multiple sclerosis. CDR1 is DFQATT, CDR2 SNEGSKA, per germline (reference sequence). Deletions cut 6 bases from V and 2 bases from J, with 7 bases between. The CDR3 runs 11 residues. Assay: immunoSEQ multiplex PCR; the TCRdb copy retains only in-frame clones and omits some. The data contain 65,000 to 90,000 clones, about nine tenths of them seen just once; the ten biggest clones take up just under 0.3%. The sequencing used CD4+ T cells from peripheral blood mononuclear cells, collected after pregnancy. The chain recombines TRBV20-1 with TRBJ2-5; D not resolved. This sequence originates from a female donor with multiple sclerosis, enrolled in a pregnancy study. The CDR3 is CSATLQETQYF. CDR3 coding DNA: TGCAGTGCCACATTACAAGAGACCCAGTACTTC.